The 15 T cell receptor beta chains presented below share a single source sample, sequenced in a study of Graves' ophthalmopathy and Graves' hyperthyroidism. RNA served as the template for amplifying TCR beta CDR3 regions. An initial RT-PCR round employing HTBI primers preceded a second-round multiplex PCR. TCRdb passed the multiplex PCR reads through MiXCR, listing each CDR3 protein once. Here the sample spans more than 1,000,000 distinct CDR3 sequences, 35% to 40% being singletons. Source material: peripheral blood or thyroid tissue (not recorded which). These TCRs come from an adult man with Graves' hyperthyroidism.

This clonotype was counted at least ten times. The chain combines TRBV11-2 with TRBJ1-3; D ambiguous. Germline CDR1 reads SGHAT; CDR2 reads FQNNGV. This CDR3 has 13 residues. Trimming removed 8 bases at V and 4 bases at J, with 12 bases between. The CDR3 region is CASRPVAGNTIYF. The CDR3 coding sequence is TGTGCCAGCCGGCCTGTGGCGGGAAACACCATATATTTT.

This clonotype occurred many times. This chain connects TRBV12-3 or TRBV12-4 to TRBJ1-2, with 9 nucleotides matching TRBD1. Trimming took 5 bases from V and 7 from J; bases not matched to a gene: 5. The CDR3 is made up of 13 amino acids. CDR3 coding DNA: TGTGCCAGCAGTCGGGACAGGGAAGTTGGCTACACCTTC. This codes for CASSRDREVGYTF.

CDR3 coding DNA: TGTGCCAGCAGCCCAAACCCGGGACTAGCGGGAGAAGAGACCCAGTACTTC. Translated: CASSPNPGLAGEETQYF. The chain has TRBV4-2 and TRBJ2-5; TRBD2 aligns across 14 bases. Germline V gene data show CDR1 as LGHNA and CDR2 as YNFKEQ. CDR3 length: 17 residues. V shed 4 bases, J shed 3 bases, and the junction held 7 bases outside the gene matches.

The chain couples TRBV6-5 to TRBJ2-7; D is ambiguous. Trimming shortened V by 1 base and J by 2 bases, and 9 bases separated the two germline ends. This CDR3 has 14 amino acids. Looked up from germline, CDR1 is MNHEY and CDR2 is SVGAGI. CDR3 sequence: CASSYFGQPYEQYF. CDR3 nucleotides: TGTGCCAGCAGTTACTTCGGCCAGCCCTACGAGCAGTACTTC.

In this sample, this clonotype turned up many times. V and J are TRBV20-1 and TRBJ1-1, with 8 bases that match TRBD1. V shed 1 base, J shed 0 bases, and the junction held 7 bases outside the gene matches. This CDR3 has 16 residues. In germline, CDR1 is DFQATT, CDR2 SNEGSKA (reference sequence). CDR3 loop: CSARVDRGAMNTEAFF. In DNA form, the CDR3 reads TGCAGTGCTAGAGTTGACAGGGGTGCTATGAACACTGAAGCTTTCTTT.

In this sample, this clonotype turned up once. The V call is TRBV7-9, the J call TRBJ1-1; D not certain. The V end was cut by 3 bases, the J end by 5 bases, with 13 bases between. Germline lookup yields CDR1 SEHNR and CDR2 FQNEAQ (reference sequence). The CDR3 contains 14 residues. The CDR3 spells CASSFRNPGTEAFF. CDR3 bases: TGTGCCAGCAGCTTTAGGAACCCGGGGACTGAAGCTTTCTTT.

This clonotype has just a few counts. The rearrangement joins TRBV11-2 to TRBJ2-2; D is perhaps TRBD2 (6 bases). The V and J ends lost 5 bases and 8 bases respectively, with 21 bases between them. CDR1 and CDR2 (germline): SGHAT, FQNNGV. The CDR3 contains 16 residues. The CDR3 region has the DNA TGTGCCAGCAGCCTCACCCGGGACTCGCAAGGGGGGGAGCTGTTTTTT. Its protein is CASSLTRDSQGGELFF.

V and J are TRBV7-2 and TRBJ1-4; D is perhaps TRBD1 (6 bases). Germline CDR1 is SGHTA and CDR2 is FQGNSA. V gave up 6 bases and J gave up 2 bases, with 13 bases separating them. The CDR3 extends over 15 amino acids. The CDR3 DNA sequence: TGTGCCAGCAGGAAGGTCGGACAGACTAATGAAAAACTGTTTTTT. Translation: CASRKVGQTNEKLFF.

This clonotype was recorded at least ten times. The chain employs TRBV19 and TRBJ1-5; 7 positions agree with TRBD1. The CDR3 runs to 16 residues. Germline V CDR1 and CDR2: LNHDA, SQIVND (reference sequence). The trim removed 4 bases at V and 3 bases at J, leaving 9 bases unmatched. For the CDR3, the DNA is TGTGCCAGTAGTACGAAGTCGGGACAGTCCAATCAGCCCCAGCATTTT. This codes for CASSTKSGQSNQPQHF. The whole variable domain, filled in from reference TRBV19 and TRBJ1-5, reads DGGITQSPKYLFRKEGQNVTLSCEQNLNHDAMYWYRQDPGQGLRLIYYSQIVNDFQKGDIAEGYSVSREKKESFPLTVTSAQKNPTAFYLCASSTKSGQSNQPQHFGDGTRLSIL.

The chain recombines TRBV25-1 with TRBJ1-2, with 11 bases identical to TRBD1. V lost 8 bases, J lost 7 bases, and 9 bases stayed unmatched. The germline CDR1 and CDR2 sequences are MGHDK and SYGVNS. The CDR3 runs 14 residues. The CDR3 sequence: CASERTGGEPGYTF. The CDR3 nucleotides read TGTGCCAGCGAAAGGACAGGGGGCGAGCCTGGCTACACCTTC.

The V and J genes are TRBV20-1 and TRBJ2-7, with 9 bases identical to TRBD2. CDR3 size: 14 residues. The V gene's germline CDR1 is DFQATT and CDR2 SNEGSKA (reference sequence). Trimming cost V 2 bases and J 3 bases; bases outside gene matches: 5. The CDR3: CSARHSGRLYEQYF. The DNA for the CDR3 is TGCAGTGCTAGACATAGCGGGAGACTCTACGAGCAGTACTTC.

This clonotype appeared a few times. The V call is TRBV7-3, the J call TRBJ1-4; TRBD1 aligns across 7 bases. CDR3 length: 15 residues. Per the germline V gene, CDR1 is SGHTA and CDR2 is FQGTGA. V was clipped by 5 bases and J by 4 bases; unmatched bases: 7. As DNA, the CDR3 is TGTGCCAGCAGCCGCGACAGGGAACTTAATGAAAAACTGTTTTTT. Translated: CASSRDRELNEKLFF.

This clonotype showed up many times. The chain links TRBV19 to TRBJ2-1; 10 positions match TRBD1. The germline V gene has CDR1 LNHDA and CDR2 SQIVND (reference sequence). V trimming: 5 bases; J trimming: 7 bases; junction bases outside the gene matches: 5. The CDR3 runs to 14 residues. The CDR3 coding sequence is TGTGCCAGTAGTCCCGGGACAGGGGTAAATGAGCAGTTCTTC. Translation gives CASSPGTGVNEQFF.

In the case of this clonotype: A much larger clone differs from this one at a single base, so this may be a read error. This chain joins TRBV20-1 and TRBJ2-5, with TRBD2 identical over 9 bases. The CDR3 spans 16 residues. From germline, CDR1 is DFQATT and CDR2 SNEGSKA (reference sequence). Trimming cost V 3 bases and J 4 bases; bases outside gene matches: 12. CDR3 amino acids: CSASIGGREDLETQYF. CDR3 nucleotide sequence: TGCAGTGCTAGTATCGGCGGGAGGGAAGATCTAGAGACCCAGTACTTC.

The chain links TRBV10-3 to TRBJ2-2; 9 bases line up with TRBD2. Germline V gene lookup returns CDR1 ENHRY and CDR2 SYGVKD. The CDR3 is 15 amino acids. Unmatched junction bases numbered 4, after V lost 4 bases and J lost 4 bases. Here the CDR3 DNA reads TGTGCCATCAGTGGTAGCGGGAGCGTCACCGGGGAGCTGTTTTTT. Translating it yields CAISGSGSVTGELFF.